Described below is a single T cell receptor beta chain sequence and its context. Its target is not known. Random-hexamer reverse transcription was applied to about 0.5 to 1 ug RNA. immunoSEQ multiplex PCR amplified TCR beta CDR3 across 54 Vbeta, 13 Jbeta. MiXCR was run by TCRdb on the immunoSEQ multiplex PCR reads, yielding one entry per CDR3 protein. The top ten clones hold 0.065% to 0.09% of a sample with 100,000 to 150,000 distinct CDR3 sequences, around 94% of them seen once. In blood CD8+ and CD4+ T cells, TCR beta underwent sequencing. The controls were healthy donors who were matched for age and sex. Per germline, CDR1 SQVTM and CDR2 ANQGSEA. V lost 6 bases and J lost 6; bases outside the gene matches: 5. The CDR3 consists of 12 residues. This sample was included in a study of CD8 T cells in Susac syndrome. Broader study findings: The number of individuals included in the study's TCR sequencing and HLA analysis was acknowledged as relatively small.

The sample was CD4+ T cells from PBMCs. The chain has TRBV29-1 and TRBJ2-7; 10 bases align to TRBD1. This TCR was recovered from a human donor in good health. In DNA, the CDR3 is TGCAGCGTCCCGGGACAGGGGCTCGAGCAGTACTTC. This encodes CSVPGQGLEQYF.